These 19 T cell receptor beta chains were all obtained from the same sample, sequenced in a study of blood T cells in healthy people across ages. Using a J-beta primer mix together with a sample-barcoded 5' primer, a second PCR was run for about 6 to 12 cycles. Via MiXCR, TCRdb re-called the 5' RACE reads, giving one row per CDR3 protein. The table includes 2 million or so distinct CDR3 sequences, 49% detected once. The sequenced material came from blood. Receptor source: a woman between 40 and 55 years old in good health.

The sample holds a few counts of this clonotype. The chain carries TRBV4-2 and TRBJ1-4; the match to TRBD1 covers 9 bases. The CDR3 is 15 amino acids. The germline V gene has CDR1 LGHNA and CDR2 YNFKEQ. The V and J ends lost 2 bases and 5 bases, in that order; junction bases with no gene match: 3. CDR3 DNA: TGTGCCAGCAGCCAACCAGACAGGGGGAATGAAAAACTGTTTTTT. Its protein is CASSQPDRGNEKLFF.

In this sample, this clonotype turned up a few times. The chain uses TRBV20-1 and TRBJ1-2; the D is unclear. CDR1 is DFQATT and CDR2 is SNEGSKA in the germline V gene (reference sequence). This CDR3 has 14 amino acids. The V end was cut by 2 bases, the J end by 3 bases, with 13 bases between. The CDR3 loop reads CSARSDTYDYGYTF. The CDR3 DNA reads as TGCAGTGCTAGATCGGATACTTATGACTATGGCTACACCTTC.

Comment on this clonotype: This may be a read error, as it is one base from a much larger clone. The chain combines TRBV29-1 with TRBJ2-1; TRBD2 matches 11 bases. CDR1 SQVTM and CDR2 ANQGSEA come from the germline V gene. The CDR3 runs to 14 residues. The CDR3 DNA reads as TGCAACGTTGACACTAGCGGGGGATACAATGAGCAGTTCTTC. This encodes CNVDTSGGYNEQFF.

The chain links TRBV7-9 to TRBJ1-2; D might be TRBD1 (5 bases). The CDR3 totals 14 residues. V dropped 5 bases and J dropped 4 bases, with 14 bases sitting between them. CDR1 SEHNR and CDR2 FQNEAQ come from the germline V gene (reference sequence). CDR3 DNA: TGTGCCAGCAGCCTACGGGGCAGTCTCTATGGCTACACCTTC. It is translated as CASSLRGSLYGYTF.

The chain recombines TRBV4-1 with TRBJ2-3; D is possibly TRBD1 or TRBD2 (5 bases each). The CDR3 sequence is 14 residues long. V was shortened by 3 bases and J by 7 bases, with 14 bases between the two germline ends. Germline V gene sequence: CDR1 MGHRA, CDR2 YSYEKL. CDR3: CASSQDPGRNTQYF. The CDR3 bases are TGCGCCAGCAGCCAGGATCCGGGACGCAATACGCAGTATTTT.

The chain links TRBV29-1 to TRBJ2-3; D may be TRBD2 (5 bases). CDR1 is SQVTM, CDR2 ANQGSEA, per germline. The CDR3 spans 13 residues. V lost 3 bases and J 9 bases, leaving 16 bases between the germline ends. CDR3 bases: TGCAGCGTTGACCTAAGGACGGGCGGGACGCAGTATTTT. The encoded protein is CSVDLRTGGTQYF.

The chain carries TRBV6-1 and TRBJ2-3; tentative D call: TRBD2 (5 bases). Per the germline V gene, CDR1 is MNHNS and CDR2 is SASEGT. V lost 2 bases, J lost 2 bases, and 26 bases lay in between. The CDR3 totals 20 residues. CDR3 DNA: TGTGCCAGCAGTGAAAGATCTACAAGACTAACCATTACCTACACAGATACGCAGTATTTT. This sequence encodes CASSERSTRLTITYTDTQYF.

J is TRBJ1-6 and V is TRBV10-3; possible D gene TRBD1, 6 bases. Deletions cut 3 bases from V and 6 bases from J, with 12 bases between. CDR1 is ENHRY and CDR2 is SYGVKD in the germline V gene. This CDR3 has 15 residues. The CDR3 DNA sequence: TGTGCCATCAGTGATAGGACAGCCAGTAATTCACCCCTCCACTTT. Protein: CAISDRTASNSPLHF.

This chain uses TRBV12-3 or TRBV12-4 with TRBJ2-1; the D gene is possibly TRBD2 (6 bases). Trimming took off 6 bases at V and 7 bases at J, with 22 bases between the two ends. The CDR3 has 16 amino acids. DNA for the CDR3: TGTGCCAGCAGCCATATGGGGGGTCGAGGCGGGAATGAGCAGTTCTTC. Translated: CASSHMGGRGGNEQFF.

This clonotype was detected many times. V usage is TRBV28 and J usage is TRBJ2-5; D is uncertain. Germline CDR1 is MDHEN and CDR2 is SYDVKM. The CDR3 contains 13 residues. V was cut by 5 bases and J by 5 bases, with 12 bases left in between. The CDR3 loop reads CASSPYGGETQYF. CDR3 DNA: TGTGCCAGCAGTCCCTACGGTGGGGAGACCCAGTACTTC.

This clonotype turned up a few times. The chain has TRBV20-1 and TRBJ1-4; D is perhaps TRBD1 (6 bases). V was trimmed by 6 bases and J by 5 bases, leaving 7 bases between them. The germline V gene encodes CDR1 DFQATT and CDR2 SNEGSKA (reference sequence). The CDR3 runs to 11 residues. In nucleotides, the CDR3 is TGCAGTGCAGGGGGAAATGAAAAACTGTTTTTT. Encoded protein: CSAGGNEKLFF.

There are a few counts of this clonotype. CDR3 sequence (DNA): TGCAGTGCTAGAGACTACCAAGGTCCCTACCAAGAGACCCAGTACTTC. Its translation is CSARDYQGPYQETQYF. V gene TRBV20-1 combines with J gene TRBJ2-5; the D is unclear. Germline CDR1 and CDR2: DFQATT and SNEGSKA (reference sequence). V lost 0 bases and J lost 0, with 14 bases in between. The CDR3 length is 16 residues.

The CDR3 protein is CASSPLPGGRGTQYF. In DNA, the CDR3 is TGTGCCAGCAGCCCACTGCCTGGGGGGCGGGGGACCCAGTACTTC. V and J are TRBV7-2 and TRBJ2-5; TRBD1 or TRBD2 may be the D gene (6 bases each). Germline loops: CDR1 SGHTA, CDR2 FQGNSA. This CDR3 is built from 15 residues. Trimming cost V 5 bases and J 7 bases, with 20 bases left between them.

The chain links TRBV27 to TRBJ2-1; no clear D. Trimming cost V 6 bases and J 13 bases, with 22 bases left between them. The germline V gene encodes CDR1 MNHEY and CDR2 SMNVEV (reference sequence). CDR3 length equals 14 residues. CDR3 amino acids: CASSVRPYGETQFF. The CDR3 DNA follows: TGTGCCAGCAGCGTAAGGCCATATGGAGAGACCCAGTTCTTC.

In this sample, this clonotype turned up once. V usage is TRBV4-3 and J usage is TRBJ2-7, with TRBD2 as a possible D gene (5 bases). TRBJ2-5 matches the DNA end more closely, so the J call is doubtful. The length of the CDR3 is 17 residues. CDR1 is LGHNA and CDR2 is YSLEER in the germline V gene. The CDR3 here is CASSQDYEGPMKETQYF. CDR3 in DNA: TGCGCCAGCAGCCAAGATTATGAGGGCCCGATGAAAGAGACCCAGTACTTC.

The V call is TRBV7-2, the J call TRBJ2-4, with 9 bases matching TRBD1. Germline V gene sequence: CDR1 SGHTA, CDR2 FQGNSA. The CDR3 spans 15 residues. V was clipped by 6 bases and J by 7 bases; unmatched bases: 10. The CDR3: CASSQDRGGSNIQYF. The CDR3 DNA reads TGTGCCAGCAGTCAGGACAGGGGAGGGTCGAACATTCAGTACTTC.

J is TRBJ2-2 and V is TRBV5-6; 9 bases map to TRBD1. Germline CDR1 and CDR2: SGHDT and YYEEEE. This CDR3 is 16 amino acids long. The J segment lost 5 bases and the V segment lost 0 bases, leaving 5 bases of the junction unmatched. CDR3 in amino acids: CASSLGLGTGTGELFF. CDR3 nucleotides: TGTGCCAGCAGCTTGGGTCTCGGGACAGGGACCGGGGAGCTGTTTTTT.

This clonotype was detected many times. This rearrangement joins TRBV7-2 to TRBJ2-3; D is uncertain. With 5 bases removed from V and 2 bases from J, the gap between germline ends came to 8 bases. The CDR3 covers 13 residues. Germline-derived CDR1 and CDR2 are SGHTA and FQGNSA. CDR3 in DNA: TGTGCCAGCAGCCTCCGGAACACAGATACGCAGTATTTT. Translating gives CASSLRNTDTQYF.

The rearrangement links TRBV4-3 to TRBJ2-5, with 9 nucleotides matching TRBD1. There are 15 residues in the CDR3. CDR1 and CDR2 (germline): LGHNA, YSLEER. The J segment lost 5 bases and the V segment lost 4 bases, leaving 8 bases of the junction unmatched. CDR3 in DNA: TGCGCCAGCAGCCCGAACAGGGGGCCTGGGGAGACCCAGTACTTC. Its protein product is CASSPNRGPGETQYF.